This record concerns one T cell receptor beta chain sequence. This record belongs to a study of blood T cell repertoires in COVID-19. Study overall: Both acute and convalescent COVID-19 samples were obtained from the United States, Italy and Spain.

Each participant's cohort was designated according to participant-reported clinical history. During the 2 weeks before they entered the study, exposed participants had met someone with a PCR-confirmed or clinician-diagnosed COVID-19 case. V dropped 3 bases and J dropped 4 bases, with 30 bases sitting between them. The CDR3 loop spans 20 amino acids. As processed by the authors: Researchers report that nucleated cell counts were estimated from reference gene primer amplification. Here immunoSEQ multiplex PCR was the method, and the copy in TCRdb shows in-frame clones only, minus some. That table is the source of V, J and clone size, and D and trimming were worked out from the DNA. The profile shows about 140,000 clones, around 80% of them singletons.

Sequenced: PBMCs or T cells enriched from blood (not recorded which). The sequence was collected from a woman between 18 and 29 years old who had been exposed to COVID-19. This chain joins TRBV23-1 and TRBJ1-1; D is undetermined. TRBV23-1 is noted as an ORF with a role that remains uncertain. The CDR3 bases are TGCGCCAGCAGTCAGCCTCCCGGACGGGAACGAACGGTCAATCCCACTGAAGCTTTCTTT. Translation gives CASSQPPGRERTVNPTEAFF.